Presented here are 9 T cell receptor beta chains from one specimen sequenced in a study of TIL therapy for anti-PD-1-resistant metastatic lung cancer (dated by TCRdb to the early 2020s). This specimen's time point label, interpreted: pre-treatment sample, taken before nivolumab and TIL therapy. Using bias-controlled multiplex PCR with the immunoSEQ v3 hsTCRB kit, the TCR beta CDR3 regions were amplified from genomic DNA. What TCRdb holds here is the immuneACCESS table cut down to in-frame rearrangements. Part of the clones is not present; checked against another copy, under half of the missing clones reflect an unresolved V gene, and the others are unexplained. This sample lists about 60,000 clones; around nine tenths were detected once. Just over 2.5% of the sample is in the top ten clones. Sequenced here: blood, sampled at baseline. Receptors were obtained from a person aged 25 to 85 with non-small cell lung cancer.

CDR3 in amino acids: CATSDSGQGGYGYTF. The CDR3 DNA follows: TGTGCCACCAGTGATTCGGGACAGGGGGGCTATGGCTACACCTTC. This chain connects TRBV24-1 to TRBJ1-2, with 11 bases fitting TRBD1. The CDR3 length is 15 residues. Germline V gene lookup returns CDR1 KGHDR and CDR2 SFDVKD. V shed 2 bases, J shed 4 bases, and the junction held 2 bases outside the gene matches.

V and J are TRBV6-5 and TRBJ2-2, with 7 nucleotides matching TRBD1. CDR3 length: 14 residues. The germline V gene has CDR1 MNHEY and CDR2 SVGAGI. The V and J ends lost 6 bases and 5 bases, in that order; junction bases with no gene match: 6. CDR3 sequence (DNA): TGTGCCAGCAGACGGACAGGAGAAACCGGGGAGCTGTTTTTT. Protein product: CASRRTGETGELFF.

The V gene is TRBV5-1, the J gene TRBJ2-3; D gene unclear. Trimming left V 4 bases short and J 4 bases short, with 7 bases between. Looked up from germline, CDR1 is SGHRS and CDR2 is YFSETQ. The CDR3 contains 12 residues. CDR3 sequence: CASSIEADTQYF. The CDR3 DNA follows: TGCGCCAGCAGCATAGAGGCAGATACGCAGTATTTT.

The V and J genes are TRBV2 and TRBJ1-6, with TRBD1 identical over 8 bases. V dropped 6 bases and J dropped 5; count of bases not matched to a gene: 6. CDR3 length: 15 amino acids. Germline CDR1 reads SNHLY; CDR2 reads FYNNEI. The CDR3 protein is CASRGAGGNNSPLHF. The DNA of the CDR3 is TGTGCCAGCAGGGGCGCAGGGGGCAATAATTCACCCCTCCACTTT.

The chain has TRBV27 and TRBJ2-3; no definite D call. Germline lookup yields CDR1 MNHEY and CDR2 SMNVEV (reference sequence). V lost 0 bases and J lost 0, with 7 bases in between. The CDR3 covers 15 residues. The CDR3 protein is CASSLSPISTDTQYF. The CDR3 DNA follows: TGTGCCAGCAGTTTATCGCCGATTAGCACAGATACGCAGTATTTT.

This chain connects TRBV7-2 to TRBJ2-3; TRBD2 aligns across 11 bases. CDR3 size: 19 residues. Germline CDR1 and CDR2: SGHTA and FQGNSA. With V trimmed by 2 bases and J by 0 bases, 10 bases remained unmatched. The CDR3 bases are TGTGCCAGCAGCTTAAACCCGGGACTAGCGGTTTTCAGCACAGATACGCAGTATTTT. Translating it yields CASSLNPGLAVFSTDTQYF.

This clone was detected only a few times. The CDR3 loop is CASSSRQGMNQPQHF. The CDR3 DNA follows: TGTGCCAGCAGCTCCCGACAGGGTATGAATCAGCCCCAGCATTTT. The chain links TRBV5-8 to TRBJ1-5; 7 bases map to TRBD1. CDR1 is SGHTS, CDR2 YDEGEE, per germline. The V gene end was trimmed by 3 bases and the J gene end by 4 bases; junction bases not matched to a gene: 7. The CDR3 spans 15 residues. Filled out from reference TRBV5-8 and TRBJ1-5, the complete variable domain reads EAGVTQSPTHLIKTRGQQATLRCSPISGHTSVYWYQQALGLGLQFLLWYDEGEERNRGNFPPRFSGRQFPNYSSELNVNALELEDSALYLCASSSRQGMNQPQHFGDGTRLSIL.

The chain employs TRBV6-5 and TRBJ1-1; TRBD1 is a possible D gene (5 bases). The germline CDR1 and CDR2 sequences are MNHEY and SVGAGI. The CDR3 has 16 residues. Trimming left V 0 bases short and J 1 base short, with 12 bases between. As DNA, the CDR3 is TGTGCCAGCAGTTACTCGGGGACGGTCAGGAACACTGAAGCTTTCTTT. This gives the protein CASSYSGTVRNTEAFF.

V is TRBV9 and J is TRBJ2-4; TRBD2 is a possible D gene (6 bases). The CDR3 contains 16 residues. CDR1 and CDR2 from the germline V gene are SGDLS and YYNGEE. V was cut by 0 bases and J by 4 bases, with 14 bases left in between. The CDR3 region has the DNA TGTGCCAGCAGCGTAGGGGACTCAGAGTCGAAAAACATTCAGTACTTC. This codes for CASSVGDSESKNIQYF.